These 31 T cell receptor beta chains originate from one sample sequenced in a study of blood T cell repertoires in COVID-19. The repertoire was sequenced with immunoSEQ multiplex PCR; TCRdb's copy has only in-frame clones and lacks some. Among about 26,000 clones listed, around 87% were seen once. Sequenced: peripheral blood. All receptors come from a human donor in a cohort sampled during active COVID-19. The donor label of this sample is uncertain.

The sample holds one count of this clone. CDR3 amino acids: CASSSTRGFSYNEQFF. Here the CDR3 DNA reads TGTGCCAGCAGCTCCACCAGAGGCTTCTCCTACAATGAGCAGTTCTTC. The chain links TRBV7-9 to TRBJ2-1; D not resolved. The CDR3 spans 16 residues. V was shortened by 4 bases and J by 0 bases, with 13 bases between the two germline ends. Germline V gives CDR1 SEHNR, CDR2 FQNEAQ (reference sequence).

The J gene is TRBJ1-5, the V gene TRBV3-1 (or the pseudogene TRBV3-2), with D possibly being TRBD1 (5 bases). Germline V CDR1 and CDR2: LGHDT, YNNKEL (reference sequence). This CDR3 contains 15 residues. V was pared by 1 base and J by 3 bases, with 10 bases between. CDR3 nucleotides: TGTGCCAGCAGCCAAGTCCCAGGGTACAATCAGCCCCAGCATTTT. This sequence encodes CASSQVPGYNQPQHF.

The V call is TRBV12-5, the J call TRBJ1-1; D remains unclear. V lost 1 base, J lost 0 bases, and 3 bases lay in between. CDR1 is LGHNT, CDR2 FRNRAP, per germline. The CDR3 loop spans 13 amino acids. CDR3 nucleotide sequence: TGTGCTAGTGGTTTGGCAATGAACACTGAAGCTTTCTTT. Translated, it gives CASGLAMNTEAFF.

The CDR3 sequence is CASSEGQGYTGELFF. The CDR3 nucleotides read TGTGCCAGCAGCGAAGGACAGGGTTACACCGGGGAGCTGTTTTTT. This sequence joins TRBV11-2 and TRBJ2-2; 8 nucleotides line up with TRBD1. Germline V lookup: CDR1 SGHAT, CDR2 FQNNGV. V lost 5 bases, J lost 3 bases, and 5 bases stayed unmatched. This CDR3 is built from 15 residues.

The chain carries TRBV5-4 and TRBJ2-1; weak D call: TRBD1 (5 bases). This CDR3 is built from 15 residues. Trimming stripped 0 bases from V and 1 base from J, with 8 bases between. Germline V gene lookup returns CDR1 SGHNT and CDR2 YYREEE (reference sequence). CDR3 sequence: CASSLAGNSYNEQFF. CDR3 sequence (DNA): TGTGCCAGCAGCTTGGCAGGGAATTCCTACAATGAGCAGTTCTTC.

The chain uses TRBV24-1 and TRBJ2-3, with D maybe TRBD2 (6 bases). The CDR3 is made up of 17 amino acids. V was clipped by 3 bases and J by 4 bases, with 19 bases between them. Germline V gene data show CDR1 as KGHDR and CDR2 as SFDVKD. DNA of the CDR3: TGTGCCACCAGTGATCCTCTACAGTTGAGGGAGGCAGATACGCAGTATTTT. Translated: CATSDPLQLREADTQYF.

The chain has TRBV7-8 and TRBJ2-7, with no clear D. Germline V gives CDR1 SGHVS, CDR2 FQNEAQ. Trimming took off 8 bases at V and 6 bases at J, with 14 bases between the two ends. The CDR3 extends over 12 amino acids. CDR3 region: CASGRLVSEQYF. The CDR3 DNA sequence: TGTGCCAGCGGCCGGCTAGTATCCGAGCAGTACTTC.

The genes are TRBV5-5 and TRBJ2-7; 8 bases match TRBD1. The CDR3 runs to 16 residues. V shed 1 base, J shed 1 base, and the junction held 7 bases outside the gene matches. From germline, CDR1 is SGHKS and CDR2 YYEKEE (reference sequence). Here the CDR3 DNA reads TGTGCCAGCAGCTTGTCCCCGGGACAGGCTTCCTACGAGCAGTACTTC. Protein product: CASSLSPGQASYEQYF.

The chain uses TRBV12-3 or TRBV12-4 and TRBJ2-7, with TRBD1 matching 7 bases. The CDR3 runs 13 residues. V was clipped by 6 bases and J by 4 bases; unmatched bases: 6. CDR3 nucleotides: TGTGCCAGCAGCGCTGGGACAGTTTACGAGCAGTACTTC. Protein sequence: CASSAGTVYEQYF.

This chain connects TRBV5-4 to TRBJ2-3, with TRBD2 matching 10 bases. The germline CDR1 and CDR2 sequences are SGHNT and YYREEE (reference sequence). The V and J ends lost 3 bases and 10 bases, in that order; junction bases with no gene match: 11. CDR3 size: 15 residues. In DNA, the CDR3 is TGTGCCAGCAGCTCCGATCTAGCGGGGGAGGTTGCGCAGTATTTT. This translates into CASSSDLAGEVAQYF.

This chain joins TRBV5-1 and TRBJ2-7; 10 bases match TRBD2. CDR3 length: 16 residues. V was pared by 0 bases and J by 5 bases, with 8 bases of the junction left unmatched. CDR1 and CDR2 (germline): SGHRS, YFSETQ. DNA for the CDR3: TGCGCCAGCAGCTTGGAGGCAGCGGGGGGGCCTAACGAGCAGTACTTC. Its translation is CASSLEAAGGPNEQYF.

The rearrangement links TRBV9 to TRBJ2-3; 11 bases agree with TRBD2. The V segment lost 0 bases and the J segment 5 bases; nucleotides outside the gene matches: 8. Germline CDR1 is SGDLS and CDR2 is YYNGEE. The CDR3 is 17 residues long. The DNA of the CDR3 is TGTGCCAGCAGCGTAGGTAGCGGGGGGGCCAGTGGAGATACGCAGTATTTT. This gives the protein CASSVGSGGASGDTQYF.

This clone has only one observation. This rearrangement joins TRBV6-1 to TRBJ2-1, with D possibly matching TRBD2 (6 bases). The CDR3 is 15 residues long. CDR1 and CDR2 from the germline V gene are MNHNS and SASEGT. V dropped 3 bases and J dropped 0 bases, with 9 bases sitting between them. In DNA, the CDR3 is TGTGCCAGCAGTGAGGGCGGGGCCTCCTACAATGAGCAGTTCTTC. Its protein product is CASSEGGASYNEQFF.

The table lists this clone with a count of one. CDR3 amino acids: CASSVAGGASTDTQYF. For the CDR3, the DNA is TGTGCCAGCAGCGTAGCTGGGGGGGCTAGCACAGATACGCAGTATTTT. This chain uses TRBV9 with TRBJ2-3; tentative D call: TRBD2 (7 bases). The CDR3 length is 16 residues. Trimming took off 0 bases at V and 0 bases at J, with 11 bases between the two ends. Germline V gives CDR1 SGDLS, CDR2 YYNGEE.

The rearrangement links TRBV24-1 to TRBJ1-5, with D maybe TRBD1 (5 bases). The CDR3 runs to 15 residues. With 3 bases removed from V and 13 bases from J, the gap between germline ends came to 21 bases. Germline CDR1 KGHDR, CDR2 SFDVKD. CDR3: CATSDPEQAEGRQHF. For the CDR3, the DNA is TGTGCCACCAGTGATCCGGAACAGGCGGAAGGGCGTCAGCATTTT.

The chain recombines TRBV5-1 with TRBJ2-5; perhaps TRBD2 as D (5 bases). CDR1 and CDR2 (germline): SGHRS, YFSETQ. V was trimmed by 5 bases and J by 4 bases, leaving 18 bases between them. The CDR3 totals 15 residues. CDR3: CASSSGSLGVETQYF. The DNA of the CDR3 is TGCGCCAGCAGTTCGGGGTCCCTCGGGGTAGAGACCCAGTACTTC.

The chain links TRBV18 to TRBJ2-3; tentative D call: TRBD1 (5 bases). The CDR3 covers 12 residues. Germline V lookup: CDR1 KGHSH, CDR2 LQKENI. V lost 2 bases, J lost 6 bases, and 6 bases lay in between. The CDR3 region is CASSPKGDTQYF. The CDR3 region has the DNA TGTGCCAGCTCACCAAAGGGGGATACGCAGTATTTT.

This chain connects TRBV11-2 to TRBJ2-7; TRBD2 aligns across 10 bases. Germline V gives CDR1 SGHAT, CDR2 FQNNGV. V shed 1 base, J shed 4 bases, and the junction held 10 bases outside the gene matches. This CDR3 is built from 17 residues. The CDR3 reads CASSLVKVIAGGYEQYF. As DNA, the CDR3 is TGTGCCAGCAGCTTAGTTAAAGTGATAGCGGGGGGATACGAGCAGTACTTC.

The chain recombines TRBV5-4 with TRBJ1-1; D unclear. Per the germline V gene, CDR1 is SGHNT and CDR2 is YYREEE (reference sequence). V was trimmed by 4 bases and J by 3 bases, leaving 10 bases between them. CDR3 size: 13 residues. As DNA, the CDR3 is TGTGCCAGCAGCCCCTGGGAGGACACTGAAGCTTTCTTT. Protein: CASSPWEDTEAFF.

V usage is TRBV5-6 and J usage is TRBJ2-5; the match to TRBD1 covers 12 bases. The J segment lost 6 bases and the V segment lost 0 bases, leaving 6 bases of the junction unmatched. Germline V gene lookup returns CDR1 SGHDT and CDR2 YYEEEE. The CDR3 spans 16 residues. In nucleotides, the CDR3 is TGTGCCAGCAGCTTGGAGGGGACAGGGGGCCGGAAGACCCAGTACTTC. This codes for CASSLEGTGGRKTQYF.

This clone was seen once. The V call is TRBV27, the J call TRBJ2-7, with TRBD1 matching 8 bases. The CDR3 loop spans 15 amino acids. V trimming: 3 bases; J trimming: 4 bases; junction bases outside the gene matches: 8. Germline V gives CDR1 MNHEY, CDR2 SMNVEV (reference sequence). The CDR3 spells CASSLVQGALYEQYF. Written as DNA, the CDR3 is TGTGCCAGCAGTTTGGTTCAGGGGGCTTTGTACGAGCAGTACTTC.

The chain recombines TRBV6-5 with TRBJ2-3, with D tentatively TRBD1 (6 bases). The CDR3 has 15 amino acids. Germline V CDR1 and CDR2: MNHEY, SVGAGI. V was shortened by 6 bases and J by 2 bases, with 15 bases between the two germline ends. The CDR3 loop is CASSNRVTVTDTQYF. The CDR3, as DNA: TGTGCCAGCAGCAACAGGGTGACGGTCACAGATACGCAGTATTTT.

The chain carries TRBV12-3 or TRBV12-4 and TRBJ1-2; D possibly corresponds to TRBD1 (5 bases). The CDR3 covers 13 residues. Between the trimmed V and J ends, which lost 3 bases and 4 bases, there was a span of 9 bases. The CDR3 DNA reads TGTGCCAGCAGTTTTGGACACCTCTATGGCTACACCTTC. Translation: CASSFGHLYGYTF.

The V call is TRBV15, the J call TRBJ2-7; perhaps TRBD1 as D (7 bases). Germline V CDR1 and CDR2: LNHNV, YYDKDF (reference sequence). Trimming removed 1 base from V and 4 bases from J, with 17 bases in between. The CDR3 covers 16 residues. For the CDR3, the DNA is TGTGCCACCAGCAGAGTGGGGGCAGGGGGGAGTTACGAGCAGTACTTC. Residues: CATSRVGAGGSYEQYF.

The chain employs TRBV19 and TRBJ1-1; TRBD1 matches 8 bases. V lost 4 bases, J lost 10 bases, and 11 bases stayed unmatched. This CDR3 region has 14 residues. CDR1 and CDR2 from the germline V gene are LNHDA and SQIVND (reference sequence). The CDR3 nucleotides are TGTGCCAGTAGTACAACAGGGGGAGGGTTGAGAGCTTTCTTT. It translates to CASSTTGGGLRAFF.

This clone was picked up a small number of times. The J gene is TRBJ1-6, the V gene TRBV7-3, with 9 bases aligning to TRBD1. V gave up 2 bases and J gave up 8 bases; unmatched junction bases: 4. The germline CDR1 and CDR2 sequences are SGHTA and FQGTGA. The CDR3 sequence is 15 residues long. The DNA for the CDR3 is TGTGCCAGCAGCTTAGGGACAGGGCGGGATTCACCCCTCCACTTT. Translation gives CASSLGTGRDSPLHF.

The CDR3 DNA sequence: TGTGCCAGCAGTGACCGGACACTTGGAACCTACGAGCAGTACTTC. This codes for CASSDRTLGTYEQYF. The V call is TRBV6-1, the J call TRBJ2-7; a weak D match, TRBD1 (5 bases). CDR1 MNHNS and CDR2 SASEGT come from the germline V gene. The CDR3 runs 15 residues. Trimming left V 3 bases short and J 2 bases short, with 14 bases between.

V usage is TRBV2 and J usage is TRBJ2-2; 9 bases line up with TRBD1. With V trimmed by 3 bases and J by 7 bases, 6 bases remained unmatched. This CDR3 is built from 15 residues. Germline-derived CDR1 and CDR2 are SNHLY and FYNNEI. CDR3 sequence: CASSEGTGKVGELFF. The CDR3 DNA follows: TGTGCCAGCAGTGAGGGGACAGGGAAGGTCGGGGAGCTGTTTTTT.

The rearrangement uses TRBV2 and TRBJ2-3; perhaps TRBD1 as D (5 bases). Germline lookup yields CDR1 SNHLY and CDR2 FYNNEI. The CDR3 totals 13 residues. Trimming cost V 6 bases and J 1 base, with 8 bases left between them. CDR3 loop: CASRQVRTDTQYF. In nucleotides, the CDR3 is TGTGCCAGCAGACAGGTCCGCACAGATACGCAGTATTTT.

The chain combines TRBV6-6 with TRBJ1-2, with a possible D match to TRBD1 (5 bases). CDR3 size: 14 residues. The V gene lost 2 bases and the J gene lost 4 bases, with 11 bases spanning the gap. CDR1 is MNHNY, CDR2 SVGAGI, per germline (reference sequence). The DNA of the CDR3 is TGTGCCAGCAGTTACCCAGGGAAACTCTATGGCTACACCTTC. Its translation: CASSYPGKLYGYTF.

The chain's CDR3 is CASSPGTLQETQYF. The CDR3 bases are TGTGCCAGCAGCCCCGGGACTCTACAAGAGACCCAGTACTTC. The V gene is TRBV6-5, the J gene TRBJ2-5; D perhaps matches TRBD2 (6 bases). V lost 6 bases, J lost 2 bases, and 13 bases lay in between. CDR3 length equals 14 residues. Germline-derived CDR1 and CDR2 are MNHEY and SVGAGI.